This TCR beta chain was obtained from a study of blood T cell repertoires in COVID-19. Study-wide context: Both acute and convalescent COVID-19 samples were obtained from the United States, Italy and Spain. PBMCs, B-cell-depleted T cells, or T cells provided the cDNA or gDNA that made up the material.

Original handling: Cell counts per sample came from amplifying reference gene primers. Assay: immunoSEQ multiplex PCR; the TCRdb copy retains only in-frame clones and omits some. That table gives V, J and clone size, and the DNA gave D and trimming. The table records roughly 46,000 clones, 88% of them present only once. This clone was detected only once. The receptor was derived from a middle-aged man with active COVID-19. Sequencing was done on a sample of peripheral blood.

CDR3 nucleotides: TGTGCCACCAGTGATTTGACTGAAAACACCGGGGAGCTGTTTTTT. This gives the protein CATSDLTENTGELFF. The chain is built from TRBV24-1 and TRBJ2-2; no clear D. The CDR3 extends over 15 amino acids. Trimming removed 0 bases at V and 2 bases at J, with 6 bases between. Looked up from germline, CDR1 is KGHDR and CDR2 is SFDVKD.